This record covers a single T cell receptor (beta chain). Its antigen is not known. The data were taken from a study of cytomegalovirus exposure and HLA in healthy donors. The study, taken as a whole, reports: It was assumed in the presence/absence analyses that sequencing depth was roughly uniform across donors.

60 Vbeta and 13 Jbeta primers were used in PCR. Here immunoSEQ multiplex PCR was the method, and the copy in TCRdb shows in-frame clones only, minus some. The profile covers some 150,000 clones, with 80% to 90% appearing a single time and around 13% taken by the ten largest. This sequence was found in a woman aged 50 to 60 in good health and CMV-seronegative. Sequencing input: PBMCs.

CDR3 residues: CASGYGGAEHF. The CDR3 DNA sequence: TGTGCCAGCGGTTATGGGGGGGCCGAGCATTTT. The V gene is TRBV6-1, the J gene TRBJ1-5; weak D call: TRBD1 (6 bases). This CDR3 has 11 amino acids. The germline V gene encodes CDR1 MNHNS and CDR2 SASEGT. Trimming removed 8 bases from V and 14 bases from J, with 16 bases in between.